One T cell receptor (beta chain) is described in this entry. These data come from a study of multiple sclerosis patients with progressive multifocal leukoencephalopathy. The germline V gene encodes CDR1 SGHAT and CDR2 FQNNGV. V was pared by 0 bases and J by 1 base, with 9 bases between. The CDR3 has 15 amino acids. As for time point: before natalizumab initiation. Method: immunoSEQ multiplex PCR; TCRdb's copy keeps in-frame clones and lacks some. The sample has about 32,000 clones, 85% to 95% seen once; the top ten hold 1.9%. The V gene is TRBV11-2, the J gene TRBJ1-1; D unresolved. Sequenced material: PBMCs. This receptor was taken from a young man with multiple sclerosis. The CDR3 DNA sequence: TGTGCCAGCAGCTTAGATGGCAGTGGGAACACTGAAGCTTTCTTT. Translating gives CASSLDGSGNTEAFF.